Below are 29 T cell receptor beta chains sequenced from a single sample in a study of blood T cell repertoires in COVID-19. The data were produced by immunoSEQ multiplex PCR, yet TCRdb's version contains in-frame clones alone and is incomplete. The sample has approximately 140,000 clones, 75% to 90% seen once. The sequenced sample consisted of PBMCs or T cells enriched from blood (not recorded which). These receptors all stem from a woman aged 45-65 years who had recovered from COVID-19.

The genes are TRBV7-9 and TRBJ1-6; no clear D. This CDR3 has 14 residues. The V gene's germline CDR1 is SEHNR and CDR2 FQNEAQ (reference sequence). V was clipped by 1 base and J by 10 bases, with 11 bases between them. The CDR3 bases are TGTGCCAGCAGCTTAGAGTTCCGGGAATCACCCCTCCACTTT. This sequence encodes CASSLEFRESPLHF.

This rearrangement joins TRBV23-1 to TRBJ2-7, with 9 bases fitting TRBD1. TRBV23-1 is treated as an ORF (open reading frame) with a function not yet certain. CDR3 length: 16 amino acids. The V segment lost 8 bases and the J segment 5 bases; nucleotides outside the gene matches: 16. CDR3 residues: CASPKRRGQGGNEQYF. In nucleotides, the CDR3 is TGCGCCAGCCCTAAACGAAGGGGACAGGGCGGGAACGAGCAGTACTTC.

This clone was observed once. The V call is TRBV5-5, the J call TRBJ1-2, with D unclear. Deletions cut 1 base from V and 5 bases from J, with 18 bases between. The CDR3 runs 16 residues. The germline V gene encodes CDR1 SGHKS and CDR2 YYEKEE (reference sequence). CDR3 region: CASSLMVGGQSYGYTF. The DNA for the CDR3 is TGTGCCAGCAGCTTGATGGTAGGAGGTCAATCATATGGCTACACCTTC.

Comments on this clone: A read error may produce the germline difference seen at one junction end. This CDR3 is CASRLPKRHTSYEQYF. The CDR3 nucleotides are TGTGCTAGCAGATTACCAAAGAGACATACCTCCTACGAGCAGTACTTC. The gene calls are TRBV7-7 and TRBJ2-7; D remains unclear. This CDR3 comprises 16 residues. CDR1 and CDR2 (germline): SSHAT, FNYEAQ (reference sequence).

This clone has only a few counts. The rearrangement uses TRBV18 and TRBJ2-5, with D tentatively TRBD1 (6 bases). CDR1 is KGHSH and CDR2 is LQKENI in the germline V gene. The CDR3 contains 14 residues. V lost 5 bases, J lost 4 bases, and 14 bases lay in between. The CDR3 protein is CASSGQGSAETQYF. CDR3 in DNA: TGTGCCAGCTCAGGCCAGGGGTCGGCAGAGACCCAGTACTTC.

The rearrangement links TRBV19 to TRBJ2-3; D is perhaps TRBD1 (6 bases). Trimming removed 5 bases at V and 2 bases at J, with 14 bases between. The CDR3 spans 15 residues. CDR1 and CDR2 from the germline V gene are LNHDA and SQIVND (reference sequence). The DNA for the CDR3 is TGTGCCAGTAGTTCCTCCGGGACATACACAGATACGCAGTATTTT. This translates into CASSSSGTYTDTQYF. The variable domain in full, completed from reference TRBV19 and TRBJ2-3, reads DGGITQSPKYLFRKEGQNVTLSCEQNLNHDAMYWYRQDPGQGLRLIYYSQIVNDFQKGDIAEGYSVSREKKESFPLTVTSAQKNPTAFYLCASSSSGTYTDTQYFGPGTRLTVL.

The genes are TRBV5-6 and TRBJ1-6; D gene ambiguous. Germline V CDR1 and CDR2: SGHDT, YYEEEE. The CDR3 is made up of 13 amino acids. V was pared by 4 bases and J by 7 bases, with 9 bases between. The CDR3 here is CASSAQRNSPLHF. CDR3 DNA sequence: TGTGCCAGCAGCGCGCAAAGAAATTCACCCCTCCACTTT.

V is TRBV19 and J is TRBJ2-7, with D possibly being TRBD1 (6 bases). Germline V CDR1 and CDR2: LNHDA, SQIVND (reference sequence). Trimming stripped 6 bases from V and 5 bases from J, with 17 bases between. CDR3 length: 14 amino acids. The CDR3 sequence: CASRSGQTLNEQYF. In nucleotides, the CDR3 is TGTGCCAGTAGATCAGGACAGACTCTCAACGAGCAGTACTTC.

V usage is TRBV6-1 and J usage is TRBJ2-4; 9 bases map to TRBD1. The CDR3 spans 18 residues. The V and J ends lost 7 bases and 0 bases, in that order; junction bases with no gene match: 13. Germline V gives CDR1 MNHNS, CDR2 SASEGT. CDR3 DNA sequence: TGTGCCAGCACCGAAGCCGGACAGGGGAGAATAGCCAAAAACATTCAGTACTTC. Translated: CASTEAGQGRIAKNIQYF.

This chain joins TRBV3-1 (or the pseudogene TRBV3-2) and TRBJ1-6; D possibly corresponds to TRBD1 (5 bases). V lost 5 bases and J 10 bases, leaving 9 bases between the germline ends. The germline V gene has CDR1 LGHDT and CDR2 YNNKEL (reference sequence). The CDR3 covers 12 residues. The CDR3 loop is CASSAGRSPLHF. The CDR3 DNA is TGTGCCAGCAGCGCAGGGAGGTCACCCCTCCACTTT.

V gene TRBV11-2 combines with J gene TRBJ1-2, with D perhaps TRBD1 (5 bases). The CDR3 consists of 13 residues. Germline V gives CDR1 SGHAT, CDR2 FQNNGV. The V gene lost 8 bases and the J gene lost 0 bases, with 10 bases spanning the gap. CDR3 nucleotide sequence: TGTGCCAGCCAGGGTCTACCTAACTATGGCTACACCTTC. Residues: CASQGLPNYGYTF.

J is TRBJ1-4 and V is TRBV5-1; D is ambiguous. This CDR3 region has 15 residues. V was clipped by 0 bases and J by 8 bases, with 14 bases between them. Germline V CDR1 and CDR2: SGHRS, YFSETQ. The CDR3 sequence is CASSLGFTDREKLFF. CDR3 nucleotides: TGCGCCAGCAGCTTGGGGTTTACTGATCGGGAAAAACTGTTTTTT.

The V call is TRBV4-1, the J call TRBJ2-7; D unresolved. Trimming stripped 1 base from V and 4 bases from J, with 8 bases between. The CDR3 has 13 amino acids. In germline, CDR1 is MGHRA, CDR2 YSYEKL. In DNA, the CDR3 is TGCGCCAGCAGCCAAGGAGACATATACGAGCAGTACTTC. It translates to CASSQGDIYEQYF.

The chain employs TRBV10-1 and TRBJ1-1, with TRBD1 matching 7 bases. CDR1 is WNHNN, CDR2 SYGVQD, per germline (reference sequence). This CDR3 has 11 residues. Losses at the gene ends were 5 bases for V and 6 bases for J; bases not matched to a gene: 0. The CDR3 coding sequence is TGCGCCAGCAGTCAGGGGGCTGAAGCTTTCTTT. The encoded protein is CASSQGAEAFF.

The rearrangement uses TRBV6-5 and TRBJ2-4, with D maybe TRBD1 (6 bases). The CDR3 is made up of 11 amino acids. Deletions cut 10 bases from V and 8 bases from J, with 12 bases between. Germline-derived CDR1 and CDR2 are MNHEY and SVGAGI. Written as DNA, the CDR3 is TGTGCCACTAGCAGGGGATACATTCAGTACTTC. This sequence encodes CATSRGYIQYF.

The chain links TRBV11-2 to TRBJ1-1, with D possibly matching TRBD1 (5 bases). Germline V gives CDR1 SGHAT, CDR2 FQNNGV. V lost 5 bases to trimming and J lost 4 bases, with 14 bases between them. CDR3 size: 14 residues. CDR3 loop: CASSEHVGPTEAFF. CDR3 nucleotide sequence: TGTGCCAGCAGCGAACACGTGGGGCCCACTGAAGCTTTCTTT.

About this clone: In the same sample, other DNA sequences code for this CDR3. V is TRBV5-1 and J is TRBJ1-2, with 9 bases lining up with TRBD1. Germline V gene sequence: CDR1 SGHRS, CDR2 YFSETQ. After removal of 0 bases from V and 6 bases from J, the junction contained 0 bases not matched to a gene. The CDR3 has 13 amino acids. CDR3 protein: CASSLGQGDGYTF. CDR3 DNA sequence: TGCGCCAGCAGCTTGGGACAGGGGGATGGCTACACCTTC.

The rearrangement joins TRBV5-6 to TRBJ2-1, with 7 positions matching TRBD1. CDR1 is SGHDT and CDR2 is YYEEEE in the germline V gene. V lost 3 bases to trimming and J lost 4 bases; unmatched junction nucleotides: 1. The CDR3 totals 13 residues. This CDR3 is CASSWDSYNEQFF. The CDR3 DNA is TGTGCCAGCAGCTGGGACAGTTACAATGAGCAGTTCTTC.

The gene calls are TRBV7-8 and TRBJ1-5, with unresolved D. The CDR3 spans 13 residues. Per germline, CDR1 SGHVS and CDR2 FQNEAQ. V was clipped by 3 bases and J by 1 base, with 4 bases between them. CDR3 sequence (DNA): TGTGCCAGCAGCTTCGGGAGCAATCAGCCCCAGCATTTT. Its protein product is CASSFGSNQPQHF. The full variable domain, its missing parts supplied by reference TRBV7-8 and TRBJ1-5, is GAGVSQSPRYKVAKRGQDVALRCDPISGHVSLFWYQQALGQGPEFLTYFQNEAQLDKSGLPSDRFFAERPEGSVSTLKIQRTQQEDSAVYLCASSFGSNQPQHFGDGTRLSIL.

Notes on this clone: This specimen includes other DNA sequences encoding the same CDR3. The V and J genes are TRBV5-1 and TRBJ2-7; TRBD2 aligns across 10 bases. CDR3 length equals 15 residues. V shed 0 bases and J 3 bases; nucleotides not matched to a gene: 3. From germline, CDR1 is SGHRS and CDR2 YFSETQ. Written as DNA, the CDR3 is TGCGCCAGCAGCTTGGTAGCGGGGGGACTCTACGAGCAGTACTTC. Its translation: CASSLVAGGLYEQYF.

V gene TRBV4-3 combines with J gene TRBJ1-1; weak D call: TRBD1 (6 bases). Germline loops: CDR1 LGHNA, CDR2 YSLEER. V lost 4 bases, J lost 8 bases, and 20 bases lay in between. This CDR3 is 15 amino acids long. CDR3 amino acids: CASSPQPESQGEAFF. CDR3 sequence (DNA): TGCGCCAGCAGCCCACAGCCCGAATCACAGGGAGAAGCTTTCTTT.

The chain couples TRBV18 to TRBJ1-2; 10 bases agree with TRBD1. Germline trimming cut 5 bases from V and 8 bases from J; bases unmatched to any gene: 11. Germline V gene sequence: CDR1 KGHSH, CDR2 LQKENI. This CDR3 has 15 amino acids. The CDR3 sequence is CASSRLSGTGVGYTF. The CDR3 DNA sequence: TGTGCCAGCTCAAGACTGTCTGGGACAGGGGTGGGCTACACCTTC.

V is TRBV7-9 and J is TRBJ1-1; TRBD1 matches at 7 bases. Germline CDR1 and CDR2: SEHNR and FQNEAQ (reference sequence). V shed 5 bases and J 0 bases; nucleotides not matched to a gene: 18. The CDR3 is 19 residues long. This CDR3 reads CASSPAHRGGDLMNTEAFF. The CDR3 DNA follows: TGTGCCAGCAGCCCAGCACATCGAGGGGGCGACTTAATGAACACTGAAGCTTTCTTT. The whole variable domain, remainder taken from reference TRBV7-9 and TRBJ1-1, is DTGVSQNPRHKITKRGQNVTFRCDPISEHNRLYWYRQTLGQGPEFLTYFQNEAQLEKSRLLSDRFSAERPKGSFSTLEIQRTEQGDSAMYLCASSPAHRGGDLMNTEAFFGQGTRLTVV.

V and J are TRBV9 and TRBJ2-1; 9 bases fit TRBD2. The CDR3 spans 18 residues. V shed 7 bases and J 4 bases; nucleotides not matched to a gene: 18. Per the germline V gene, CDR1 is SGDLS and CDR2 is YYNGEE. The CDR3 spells CASSSLWRGGQIYNEQFF. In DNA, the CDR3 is TGTGCCAGCTCCTCTTTGTGGCGGGGGGGCCAAATTTACAATGAGCAGTTCTTC.

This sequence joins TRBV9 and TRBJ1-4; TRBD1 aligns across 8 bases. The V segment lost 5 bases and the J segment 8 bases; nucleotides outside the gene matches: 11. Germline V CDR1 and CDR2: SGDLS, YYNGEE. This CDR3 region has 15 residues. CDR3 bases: TGTGCCAGCAGTCCCGAGGGCAGGGGGCGAGAAAAACTGTTTTTT. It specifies CASSPEGRGREKLFF.

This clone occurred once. The CDR3, as DNA: TGTGCCATCAGGGGGGGACAGTCCAACACTGAAGCTTTCTTT. Amino acids: CAIRGGQSNTEAFF. V and J are TRBV10-3 and TRBJ1-1; TRBD1 matches at 7 bases. The germline gives CDR1 ENHRY, CDR2 SYGVKD. V shed 6 bases, J shed 2 bases, and the junction held 6 bases outside the gene matches. The CDR3 has 14 amino acids.

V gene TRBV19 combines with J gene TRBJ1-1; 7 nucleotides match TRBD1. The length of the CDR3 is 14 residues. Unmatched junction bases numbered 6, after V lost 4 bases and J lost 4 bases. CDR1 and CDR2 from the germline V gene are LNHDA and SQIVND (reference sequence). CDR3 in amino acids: CASSTTGLVTEAFF. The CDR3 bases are TGTGCCAGTAGTACGACAGGGCTGGTCACTGAAGCTTTCTTT.

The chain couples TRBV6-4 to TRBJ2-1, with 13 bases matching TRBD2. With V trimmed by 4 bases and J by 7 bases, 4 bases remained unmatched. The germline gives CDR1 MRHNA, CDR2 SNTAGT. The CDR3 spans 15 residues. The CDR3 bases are TGTGCCAGCAGTGCACTAGCGGGGGGGCCGAATGAGCAGTTCTTC. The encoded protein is CASSALAGGPNEQFF.

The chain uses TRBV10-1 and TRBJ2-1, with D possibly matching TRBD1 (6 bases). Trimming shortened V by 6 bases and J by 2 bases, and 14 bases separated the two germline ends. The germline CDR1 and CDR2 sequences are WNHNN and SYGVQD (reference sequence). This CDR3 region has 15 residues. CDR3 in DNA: TGCGCCAGCAGCCCGAGGCAGGGGACCTACAATGAGCAGTTCTTC. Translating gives CASSPRQGTYNEQFF.